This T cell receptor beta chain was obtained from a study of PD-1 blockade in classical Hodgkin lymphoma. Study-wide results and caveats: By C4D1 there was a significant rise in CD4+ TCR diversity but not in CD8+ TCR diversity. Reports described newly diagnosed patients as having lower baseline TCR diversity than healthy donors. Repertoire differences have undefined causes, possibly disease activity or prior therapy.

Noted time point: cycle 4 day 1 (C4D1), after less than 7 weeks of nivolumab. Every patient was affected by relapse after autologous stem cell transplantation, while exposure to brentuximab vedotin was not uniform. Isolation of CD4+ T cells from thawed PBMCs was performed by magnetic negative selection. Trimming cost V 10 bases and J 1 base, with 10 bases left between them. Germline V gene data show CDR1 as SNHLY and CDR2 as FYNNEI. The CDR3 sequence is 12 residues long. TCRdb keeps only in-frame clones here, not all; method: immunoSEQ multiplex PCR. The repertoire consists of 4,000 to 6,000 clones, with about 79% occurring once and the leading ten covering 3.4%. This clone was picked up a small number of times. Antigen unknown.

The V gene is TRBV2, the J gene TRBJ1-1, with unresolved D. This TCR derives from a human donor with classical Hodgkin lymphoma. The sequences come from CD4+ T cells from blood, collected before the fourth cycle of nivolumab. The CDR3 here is CAKKFPNTEAFF. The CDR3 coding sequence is TGTGCCAAAAAATTCCCGAACACTGAAGCTTTCTTT.